This T cell receptor (beta chain) was recovered during a study of T-cell memory formation after mild COVID-19. Study-level information: Across donors, TCR clusters were largely donor specific.

CDR3 length: 16 amino acids. V dropped 6 bases and J dropped 4; count of bases not matched to a gene: 10. Study conclusions and caveats: SARS-CoV-2 specificity of second-wave clones peaking day 37 was unconfirmed. The main location of contracting CD4+ clones was CM and EM, and that of contracting CD8+ clones was EMRA.

Constant-segment primers and 5'RACE yielded cDNA libraries for TCR alpha and TCR beta, each carrying sample barcodes and UMIs. From the 5' RACE reads, TCRdb called clonotypes with MiXCR, one entry per CDR3 protein. The sample contains 50,000 or so distinct CDR3 sequences, about a quarter of which appear only once. On this clonotype itself: Its target is unknown.

The chain carries TRBV12-3 or TRBV12-4 and TRBJ1-5, with 9 bases aligning to TRBD1. The clonotype comes from a man between 18 and 35 years old who had mild COVID-19 (a few samples of this study predate the infection). Cell type and time point are not known. The sample consisted of PBMCs or a T cell subset sorted from them (not recorded which). This CDR3 reads CASSLWDRAFNQPQHF. The DNA of the CDR3 is TGTGCCAGCAGCTTATGGGACAGGGCGTTTAATCAGCCCCAGCATTTT.